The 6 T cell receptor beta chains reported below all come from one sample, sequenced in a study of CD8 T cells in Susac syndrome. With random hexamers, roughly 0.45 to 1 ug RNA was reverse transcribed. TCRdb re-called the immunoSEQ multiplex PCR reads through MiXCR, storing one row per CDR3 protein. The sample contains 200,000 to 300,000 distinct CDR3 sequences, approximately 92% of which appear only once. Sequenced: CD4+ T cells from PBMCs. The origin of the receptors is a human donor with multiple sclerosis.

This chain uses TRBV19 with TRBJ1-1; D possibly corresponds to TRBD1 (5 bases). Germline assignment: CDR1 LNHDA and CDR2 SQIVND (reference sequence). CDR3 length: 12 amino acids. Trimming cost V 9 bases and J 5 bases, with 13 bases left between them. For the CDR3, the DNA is TGTGCCAGCCTTGCGGGGGGGACTGAAGCTTTCTTT. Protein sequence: CASLAGGTEAFF.

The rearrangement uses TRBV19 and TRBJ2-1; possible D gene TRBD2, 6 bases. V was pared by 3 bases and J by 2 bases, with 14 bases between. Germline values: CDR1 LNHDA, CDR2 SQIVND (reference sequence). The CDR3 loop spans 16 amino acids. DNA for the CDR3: TGTGCCAGTAGTATCGGAGGGCTCCGGGCCTACAATGAGCAGTTCTTC. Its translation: CASSIGGLRAYNEQFF.

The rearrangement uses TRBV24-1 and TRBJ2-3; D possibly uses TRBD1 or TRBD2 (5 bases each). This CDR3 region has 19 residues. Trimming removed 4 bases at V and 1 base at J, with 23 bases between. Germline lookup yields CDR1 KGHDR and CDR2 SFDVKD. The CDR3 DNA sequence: TGTGCCACCAGTGAGTCCCCGGTAGGGGACCTCGGCCGCACAGATACGCAGTATTTT. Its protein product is CATSESPVGDLGRTDTQYF.

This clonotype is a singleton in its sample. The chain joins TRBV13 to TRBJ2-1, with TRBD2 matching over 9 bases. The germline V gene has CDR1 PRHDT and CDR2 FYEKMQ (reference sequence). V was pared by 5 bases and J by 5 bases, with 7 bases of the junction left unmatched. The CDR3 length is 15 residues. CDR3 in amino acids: CASSRTRGGDNEQFF. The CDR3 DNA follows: TGTGCCAGCAGCCGAACCCGCGGGGGGGACAATGAGCAGTTCTTC.

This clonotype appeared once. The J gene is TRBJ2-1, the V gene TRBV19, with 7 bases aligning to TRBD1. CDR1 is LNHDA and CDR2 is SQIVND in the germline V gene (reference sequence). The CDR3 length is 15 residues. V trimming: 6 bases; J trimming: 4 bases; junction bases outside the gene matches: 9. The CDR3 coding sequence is TGTGCCAGTAGCATACTAGTGGGACAGTACAATGAGCAGTTCTTC. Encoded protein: CASSILVGQYNEQFF.

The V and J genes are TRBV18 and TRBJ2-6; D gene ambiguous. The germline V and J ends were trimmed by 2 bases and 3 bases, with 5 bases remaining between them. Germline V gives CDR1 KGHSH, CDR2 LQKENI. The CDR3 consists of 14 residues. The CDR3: CASSPSGGANVLTF. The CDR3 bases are TGTGCCAGCTCACCATCGGGTGGGGCCAACGTCCTGACTTTC.